This T cell receptor (beta chain) came from a study of siplizumab effects on memory and regulatory T cells (dated by TCRdb to about 2019). General notes on the study: The study examined how the anti-CD2 antibody siplizumab affects alloreactive T-cell subsets in allogeneic mixed lymphocyte reactions built from human PBMCs.

In the case of this clone: The clone's antigen remains unknown. Per-nucleotide qualities are absent, and no much larger clonotype sits a single base away.

Library creation used the immunoSEQ multiplex PCR assay. The deep sequencing platform assayed 90,000 to 100,000 TCR templates per sample. Genomic DNA extracted from sorted T cells was used for TCRbeta CDR3 sequencing. From the authors' description of their analysis: The R programming language was used for clonal analysis of TCRbeta CDR3 data. Comparing unstimulated samples against CFSE-low samples taken after the reaction was how alloreactive CD4+ and CD8+ clones were defined. Regulatory or non-regulatory origin was assigned to alloreactive CD4+ clones by matching of sequences to sorted unstimulated Treg and non-Treg repertoires. TCRdb took this table from immuneACCESS and kept in-frame rearrangements with V and J called. Such tables lack part of the clones; where checked against another copy, unresolved V genes explain under half of the gap, and the rest is unexplained. V, J and clone size were drawn from that table, and D and trimming were deduced from the DNA. Counted in this sample were roughly 100,000 clones; more than 85% of them appeared once. Clones ranked in the top ten supply 0.32% of the sample.

Points the paper makes about the study in general: The cumulative frequency of alloreactive sequences that could be traced back to unstimulated CD4+ memory T cells was significantly reduced by siplizumab. Among mappable alloreactive CD4+ clones, an average Treg-derived fraction of around 71% was observed with siplizumab, compared with more than 25% in control reactions. About 75-96% of proliferating CD4+ or CD8+ clones could not be given a naive or memory phenotype. The suppressive function of proliferating Tregs from siplizumab cultures was not functionally confirmed. Compared with memory T cells, unstimulated naive T cells appeared more diverse, and naive cells seemed to make a substantial contribution to the alloresponse. Because sequences below about 10^-5 frequency were poorly captured, only a minor fraction of alloreactive clones could be mapped to unstimulated subsets.

Sorted unstimulated T cells and proliferating T cells recovered from mixed lymphocyte reactions underwent TCRbeta CDR3 sequencing. Fresh whole blood from about 11 HLA-typed healthy donors was used as the source from which PBMCs were isolated. The CDR3 has 15 amino acids, counting the end cysteine and phenylalanine. Only CDR3 DNA remains: 45 bases, in frame from the first base. Cut back by 3 bases and 9 bases, the V and J ends lie 18 bases apart. The germline V gene encodes CDR1 SGHAT and CDR2 FQNNGV. The chain joins TRBV11-2 to TRBJ2-1; a weak D assignment points to TRBD2 (5 bases agree). The clonotype originates from a human donor in good health. Source material: CD4+ T cells sorted from blood. The nucleotides read TGTGCCAGCAGCTTTGGACTTCACGATCCTTTTGAGCAGTTCTTC. It translates to CASSFGLHDPFEQFF.